The rows below give T cell receptor beta chains drawn from one sample of a study of T-cell reconstitution after alpha-beta-depleted transplantation in children. MiXCR, applied by TCRdb to the PCR reads, yields one record per CDR3 protein. Of 45,000 to 60,000 distinct CDR3 sequences in the sample, 40% to 65% were seen once. The material was peripheral blood, obtained before TCRalphabeta/CD19-depleted stem cell transplant. The source of these receptors is a boy younger than two with SCID, due to receive a stem cell transplant. CDR3s include the opening cysteine and the closing phenylalanine or tryptophan. Fields, in order: CDR3 DNA, CDR3 protein, V gene, clone size, J gene, D gene. A D gene is named only where the DNA matches it firmly. Size values are once, few and many counts, or a class for expanded clones, and some rows have none.

DNA: TGTGCCAGCAGCCCCGTTCGCTCAGGCCCAGGGGGCGAGCAGTACTTC; CDR3: CASSPVRSGPGGEQYF; V: TRBV6-1; size: few; J: TRBJ2-7; D: TRBD1
DNA: TGTGCCAGCAGCGTGGGCAGCTCTAGCACAGATACGCAGTATTTT; CDR3: CASSVGSSSTDTQYF; V: TRBV9; size: NA; J: TRBJ2-3; D: NA
DNA: TGTGCCAGCAGCTTAAGCGGGACAGGAAAGACGCAGTATTTT; CDR3: CASSLSGTGKTQYF; V: TRBV7-3; size: many; J: TRBJ2-3; D: TRBD1
DNA: TGTGCCAGCAGCTTAGATCTAGCGGGGGGGAGTGAGCAGTTCTTC; CDR3: CASSLDLAGGSEQFF; V: TRBV7-2; size: NA; J: TRBJ2-1; D: TRBD2
DNA: TGCGCCAGCAGCCTGACAGGCTCAGCCTACAATGAGCAGTTCTTC; CDR3: CASSLTGSAYNEQFF; V: TRBV4-1; size: NA; J: TRBJ2-1; D: NA
DNA: TGTGCCATCAGGAACTCCTACGAGCAGTACTTC; CDR3: CAIRNSYEQYF; V: TRBV10-3; size: many; J: TRBJ2-7; D: NA
DNA: TGTGCCAGCAGCTTAAAGCGGGGGGAAGGCGAGCAGTACTTC; CDR3: CASSLKRGEGEQYF; V: TRBV7-2; size: few; J: TRBJ2-7; D: TRBD2
DNA: TGTGCTAGCAGCTTACCGACGGCCCCCTTGAACACTGAAGCTTTCTTT; CDR3: CASSLPTAPLNTEAFF; V: TRBV7-7; size: NA; J: TRBJ1-1; D: NA
DNA: TGTGCCAGCGCAGCGAAGGGAGCTGGCAATGAGCAGTTCTTC; CDR3: CASAAKGAGNEQFF; V: TRBV6-1; size: NA; J: TRBJ2-1; D: NA
DNA: TGCGCCAGCAGCTTGGAAACAGGGGGCTACTACGAGCAGTACTTC; CDR3: CASSLETGGYYEQYF; V: TRBV5-1; size: NA; J: TRBJ2-7; D: TRBD1
DNA: TGTGCCAGCAGTTTTACAGGCCCTTTCCAAGAGACCCAGTACTTC; CDR3: CASSFTGPFQETQYF; V: TRBV28; size: NA; J: TRBJ2-5; D: NA
DNA: TGCAGTGCCGGCCCCGTAGGCGGGGGCACCGGGGAGACCCAGTACTTC; CDR3: CSAGPVGGGTGETQYF; V: TRBV20-1; size: NA; J: TRBJ2-5; D: NA
DNA: TGTGCCAGCAGCTGGACAGTGCAGTCTGGCTTGATGAACACTGAAGCTTTCTTT; CDR3: CASSWTVQSGLMNTEAFF; V: TRBV28; size: NA; J: TRBJ1-1; D: NA
DNA: TGTGCCAGCAGTCAGGGGGTCTCCTACGAGCAGTACTTC; CDR3: CASSQGVSYEQYF; V: TRBV6-6; size: many; J: TRBJ2-7; D: TRBD1
DNA: TGCGCCAGCAGCCCCGGGACAGGATACTACACCGGGGAGCTGTTTTTT; CDR3: CASSPGTGYYTGELFF; V: TRBV5-1; size: once; J: TRBJ2-2; D: TRBD1
DNA: TGCGCCAGCAGCTCGGACAGCATCGCCTCTGGAAACACCATATATTTT; CDR3: CASSSDSIASGNTIYF; V: TRBV5-1; size: NA; J: TRBJ1-3; D: NA
DNA: TGTGCCACCAGCAGAGAAGGACAGGGGGCCTATGGCTACACCTTC; CDR3: CATSREGQGAYGYTF; V: TRBV15; size: NA; J: TRBJ1-2; D: TRBD1
DNA: TGTGCCAGCAGCCCCTCGGGACAGGGGGGGGGCACTGAAGCTTTCTTT; CDR3: CASSPSGQGGGTEAFF; V: TRBV6-1; size: NA; J: TRBJ1-1; D: TRBD1
DNA: TGTGCCAGCAGTTACGGACAGGATAGCAATCAGCCCCAGCATTTT; CDR3: CASSYGQDSNQPQHF; V: TRBV6-5; size: NA; J: TRBJ1-5; D: TRBD1
DNA: TGCGCCAGCAGCGGTACTAGCTCCAATGAGCAGTTCTTC; CDR3: CASSGTSSNEQFF; V: TRBV5-1; size: NA; J: TRBJ2-1; D: NA
DNA: TGCAGTGCTAGTGAGCCAGGGTCATTATCAAATCAGCCCCAGCATTTT; CDR3: CSASEPGSLSNQPQHF; V: TRBV20-1; size: NA; J: TRBJ1-5; D: NA
DNA: TGTGCCAGCAGCTTAGTGACAGGGAACGCAGATACGCAGTATTTT; CDR3: CASSLVTGNADTQYF; V: TRBV5-6; size: few; J: TRBJ2-3; D: TRBD1
DNA: TGTGCCAGCAGCTTCTCTACAGGGAACTCACCCCTCCACTTT; CDR3: CASSFSTGNSPLHF; V: TRBV7-2; size: few; J: TRBJ1-6; D: NA
DNA: TGTGCCAGCAGTCGGTCCCTCGAGCACACTGAAGCTTTCTTT; CDR3: CASSRSLEHTEAFF; V: TRBV6-1; size: NA; J: TRBJ1-1; D: NA
DNA: TGTGCCAGCAGCTTAGGGTGGGATAGCAATCAGCCCCAGCATTTT; CDR3: CASSLGWDSNQPQHF; V: TRBV7-9; size: NA; J: TRBJ1-5; D: NA
DNA: TGCGCCAGCAGCTTGGAGGGTTCCACCACAGATACGCAGTATTTT; CDR3: CASSLEGSTTDTQYF; V: TRBV5-1; size: few; J: TRBJ2-3; D: NA
DNA: TGTGCCACCAGCCGAATACAGGGATTTGAAAACACCATATATTTT; CDR3: CATSRIQGFENTIYF; V: TRBV15; size: few; J: TRBJ1-3; D: NA
DNA: TGCAGTGCTAGAGATGGCGGACAGGCAGGCCCCTACAATGAGCAGTTCTTC; CDR3: CSARDGGQAGPYNEQFF; V: TRBV20-1; size: NA; J: TRBJ2-1; D: TRBD1
DNA: TGCGCCAGCAGCTTGGGGGGGACAGGTCTCTACAATGAGCAGTTCTTC; CDR3: CASSLGGTGLYNEQFF; V: TRBV5-1; size: NA; J: TRBJ2-1; D: TRBD1
DNA: TGCGCCAGCAGCAGATACGGACGGGAGGATTCACCCCTCCACTTT; CDR3: CASSRYGREDSPLHF; V: TRBV4-1; size: once; J: TRBJ1-6; D: NA
DNA: TGTGCCAGCCTGGGGGGGGCGAACACTGAAGCTTTCTTT; CDR3: CASLGGANTEAFF; V: TRBV18; size: NA; J: TRBJ1-1; D: NA
DNA: TGTGCCAGCAGAAGGGAGGGCGCCGGAAACTATGGCTACACCTTC; CDR3: CASRREGAGNYGYTF; V: TRBV25-1; size: few; J: TRBJ1-2; D: NA
DNA: TGTGCCAGCAGTGAGGACAGGGCCAAAAACATTCAGTACTTC; CDR3: CASSEDRAKNIQYF; V: TRBV2; size: NA; J: TRBJ2-4; D: TRBD1
DNA: TGCAGCGTTGAGGGAGGACTAGCGGGGGAGTTCACAGATACGCAGTATTTT; CDR3: CSVEGGLAGEFTDTQYF; V: TRBV29-1; size: NA; J: TRBJ2-3; D: TRBD2
DNA: TGTGCCAGCAGTGCTATAGGGCTATCCCTCGAGCAGTTCTTC; CDR3: CASSAIGLSLEQFF; V: TRBV2; size: NA; J: TRBJ2-1; D: NA
DNA: TGCAGCGTTGAGAGTGGGGCGGGGGGTAGATACAATGAGCAGTTCTTC; CDR3: CSVESGAGGRYNEQFF; V: TRBV29-1; size: NA; J: TRBJ2-1; D: TRBD2
DNA: TGTGCCATCAGTGATCGGGCGAACACTGAAGCTTTCTTT; CDR3: CAISDRANTEAFF; V: TRBV10-3; size: once; J: TRBJ1-1; D: NA
DNA: TGTGCCAGCAGCTTAGGGAGCGGGGGTGTTTCAGAGACCCAGTACTTC; CDR3: CASSLGSGGVSETQYF; V: TRBV7-6; size: NA; J: TRBJ2-5; D: TRBD2
DNA: TGTGCCAGCAGTTCGGGACTAGGGGTCTACGAGCAGTACTTC; CDR3: CASSSGLGVYEQYF; V: TRBV7-8; size: once; J: TRBJ2-7; D: TRBD2
DNA: TGTGCCATCAGTGAGTCCCCGGGACAGGGCTATGGCTACACCTTC; CDR3: CAISESPGQGYGYTF; V: TRBV10-3; size: NA; J: TRBJ1-2; D: TRBD1
DNA: TGCGCCAGCAGCTTGGGTGGTCCGGCGGGGGCGAGATACACCTTC; CDR3: CASSLGGPAGARYTF; V: TRBV5-1; size: NA; J: TRBJ1-2; D: NA
DNA: TGTGCCAGCAGCTCAACTAGGCAAGAGACCCAGTACTTC; CDR3: CASSSTRQETQYF; V: TRBV7-2; size: NA; J: TRBJ2-5; D: NA
DNA: TGTGCCAGCTTCCCTAAGGACAGGACCCACAATGAGCAGTTCTTC; CDR3: CASFPKDRTHNEQFF; V: TRBV9; size: NA; J: TRBJ2-1; D: TRBD1
DNA: TGTGCCAGCACCACGTCCGAGACAGGGATAGGCTACACCTTC; CDR3: CASTTSETGIGYTF; V: TRBV7-2; size: many; J: TRBJ1-2; D: TRBD1
DNA: TGTGCCAGCTCACCACCGGCCCAAGAGACCCAGTACTTC; CDR3: CASSPPAQETQYF; V: TRBV18; size: NA; J: TRBJ2-5; D: NA
DNA: TGTGCCACCCCAAATCAGGGGACTAACACCGGGGAGCTGTTTTTT; CDR3: CATPNQGTNTGELFF; V: TRBV6-1; size: once; J: TRBJ2-2; D: NA
DNA: TGTGCCAGCAGTGCTTTTAGTGGTGGTGAGCAGTTCTTC; CDR3: CASSAFSGGEQFF; V: TRBV25-1; size: NA; J: TRBJ2-1; D: NA
DNA: TGCAGTGCTCACTCCACCCCCGGCCAGGGATACAATCAGCCCCAGCATTTT; CDR3: CSAHSTPGQGYNQPQHF; V: TRBV20-1; size: many; J: TRBJ1-5; D: NA
DNA: TGTGCCAGCAGTTCCCTTACTAGCGGCCCCTACGAGCAGTACTTC; CDR3: CASSSLTSGPYEQYF; V: TRBV12-3/TRBV12-4; size: NA; J: TRBJ2-7; D: TRBD2
DNA: TGTGCCAGCAGCCAAGGGTTGACGGCTTACAATGAGCAGTTCTTC; CDR3: CASSQGLTAYNEQFF; V: TRBV14; size: NA; J: TRBJ2-1; D: NA
DNA: TGCAGTGCTAGGCAGGGACACTTGAACACTGAAGCTTTCTTT; CDR3: CSARQGHLNTEAFF; V: TRBV20-1; size: NA; J: TRBJ1-1; D: NA